This T cell receptor (beta chain) was recovered during a study of T cell changes during pregnancy in multiple sclerosis. The protocol was immunoSEQ multiplex PCR, while the TCRdb copy is restricted to in-frame clones and leaves out a portion. The data contain 37,000 or so clones, just over 85% of them seen just once; the ten biggest clones take up approximately 1.2%. The junction had 12 bases not matched to a gene; V was cut back by 5 bases and J by 3 bases. Per the germline V gene, CDR1 is SGHRS and CDR2 is YFSETQ. The CDR3 contains 18 residues. The sequence was collected from a female donor with multiple sclerosis, enrolled in a pregnancy study. V and J are TRBV5-1 and TRBJ2-3; 13 bases fit TRBD2. The source material was CD4+ T cells from peripheral blood mononuclear cells, sampled before pregnancy. The CDR3 DNA reads as TGCGCCAGCAGTGTGGGACTAGCGGGGAAGGTTGGGACAGATACGCAGTATTTT. Residues: CASSVGLAGKVGTDTQYF.